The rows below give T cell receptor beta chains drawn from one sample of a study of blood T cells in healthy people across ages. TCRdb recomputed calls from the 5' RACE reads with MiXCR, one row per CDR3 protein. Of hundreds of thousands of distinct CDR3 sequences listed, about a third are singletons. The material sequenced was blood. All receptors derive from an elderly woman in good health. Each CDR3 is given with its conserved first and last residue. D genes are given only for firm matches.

CDR3 protein: CASSLDRGLNNQPQHF; D gene: NA; J gene: TRBJ1-5; V gene: TRBV6-1
CDR3 protein: CSAKTGDTGELFF; D gene: NA; J gene: TRBJ2-2; V gene: TRBV20-1
CDR3 protein: CASSFGVGVGHGYTF; D gene: NA; J gene: TRBJ1-2; V gene: TRBV5-1
CDR3 protein: CASSLTGRGGYEQYF; D gene: TRBD2; J gene: TRBJ2-7; V gene: TRBV7-3
CDR3 protein: CASNSRGRASHQPQHF; D gene: NA; J gene: TRBJ1-5; V gene: TRBV19
CDR3 protein: CASSRGMDNHGYTF; D gene: NA; J gene: TRBJ1-2; V gene: TRBV12-3/TRBV12-4
CDR3 protein: CASSGGLGLAGAYTQYF; D gene: TRBD2; J gene: TRBJ2-3; V gene: TRBV9
CDR3 protein: CASSYNGPSRGADTGELFF; D gene: NA; J gene: TRBJ2-2; V gene: TRBV7-8
CDR3 protein: CASEGGASSYNEQYF; D gene: NA; J gene: NA; V gene: TRBV28
CDR3 protein: CASSYRDRVGSEQFF; D gene: TRBD1; J gene: TRBJ2-1; V gene: TRBV7-9
CDR3 protein: CASSKTGVATNNEQFF; D gene: NA; J gene: TRBJ2-1; V gene: TRBV9
CDR3 protein: CASRGLGQGKGGELFF; D gene: TRBD1; J gene: TRBJ2-2; V gene: TRBV6-6
CDR3 protein: CASSPNDRNTDTQYF; D gene: NA; J gene: TRBJ2-3; V gene: TRBV9
CDR3 protein: CASSTQTSGGDTQYF; D gene: TRBD2; J gene: TRBJ2-3; V gene: TRBV3-1
CDR3 protein: CASSSAWQGDQPQHF; D gene: TRBD1; J gene: TRBJ1-5; V gene: TRBV5-6
CDR3 protein: CASSQQVATNEKLFF; D gene: NA; J gene: TRBJ1-4; V gene: TRBV7-2
CDR3 protein: CASTSKTGVSSPLHF; D gene: NA; J gene: TRBJ1-6; V gene: TRBV6-2/TRBV6-3
CDR3 protein: CASSPPTMASSGNTRYF; D gene: NA; J gene: TRBJ1-3; V gene: TRBV7-9
CDR3 protein: CSAQGPSWETQYF; D gene: NA; J gene: NA; V gene: TRBV20-1
CDR3 protein: CASSLRPLAGGMSSTDAQYF; D gene: TRBD2; J gene: TRBJ2-3; V gene: TRBV7-3
CDR3 protein: CASSPGRQNSNQPQHF; D gene: NA; J gene: TRBJ1-5; V gene: TRBV7-9
CDR3 protein: CATSTGGNNQPQHF; D gene: TRBD1; J gene: TRBJ1-5; V gene: TRBV28
CDR3 protein: CASSPPETVVNDGYTF; D gene: NA; J gene: TRBJ1-2; V gene: TRBV7-8
CDR3 protein: CASSLTGLSNYGYTF; D gene: NA; J gene: TRBJ1-2; V gene: TRBV7-2
CDR3 protein: CATSRGGDNYGYTF; D gene: NA; J gene: TRBJ1-2; V gene: TRBV15
CDR3 protein: CASSSNGNNEQFF; D gene: NA; J gene: TRBJ2-1; V gene: TRBV12-3/TRBV12-4
CDR3 protein: CASSQLGDTRGDQPQHF; D gene: NA; J gene: TRBJ1-5; V gene: TRBV4-1
CDR3 protein: CASSLSAGGDTQYF; D gene: TRBD1; J gene: TRBJ2-3; V gene: TRBV5-1
CDR3 protein: CASSLEFGGRQPQHF; D gene: NA; J gene: TRBJ1-5; V gene: TRBV7-2
CDR3 protein: CASSQSERGGDEQYF; D gene: TRBD2; J gene: TRBJ2-7; V gene: TRBV4-3
CDR3 protein: CASSKTSGGVDTQYF; D gene: TRBD2; J gene: TRBJ2-3; V gene: TRBV10-2